This T cell receptor (beta chain) is from a study of cytomegalovirus exposure and HLA in healthy donors. The study's findings and limits: In a later analysis, compared with equally common non-associated chains, HLA-associated beta chains were more expanded. A later analysis appeared to link common viral pathogens to several of the most significant clusters.

Primers for the PCR totalled 60 Vbeta and 13 Jbeta. Sequenced by immunoSEQ multiplex PCR; TCRdb stores in-frame clones only, minus some. The table shows around 70,000 clones, with over 60% occurring only once. CDR3 length equals 15 residues. The trim removed 1 base at V and 1 base at J, leaving 2 bases unmatched. Germline V gene lookup returns CDR1 LNHDA and CDR2 SQIVND (reference sequence). As regards this clone: Its antigen is as yet unknown.

Sequenced sample: PBMCs. The sequence was collected from a male donor in good health and CMV-seropositive. The rearrangement links TRBV19 to TRBJ2-5; 8 bases are a match to TRBD1. CDR3 region: CASSIAGQVQETQYF. The CDR3 bases are TGTGCCAGTAGTATAGCGGGACAGGTCCAAGAGACCCAGTACTTC. Filled out from reference TRBV19 and TRBJ2-5, the complete variable domain reads DGGITQSPKYLFRKEGQNVTLSCEQNLNHDAMYWYRQDPGQGLRLIYYSQIVNDFQKGDIAEGYSVSREKKESFPLTVTSAQKNPTAFYLCASSIAGQVQETQYFGPGTRLLVL.